The source of this T cell receptor beta chain is a study of a mutant IDH1 vaccine in newly diagnosed glioma. The overall study: It was radiotherapy, temozolomide, or both that patients received previously, with most receiving both.

Time point: baseline, week 1 (first vaccination visit). Specified treatment: pre-vaccination baseline after standard-of-care therapy. The protocol was immunoSEQ multiplex PCR, while the TCRdb copy is restricted to in-frame clones and leaves out a portion. The repertoire has about 25,000 clones, 93% of them found once; the top ten carry 0.95% to 1.5%. This clone was counted a single time. Losses at the gene ends were 0 bases for V and 0 bases for J; bases not matched to a gene: 2. The CDR3 covers 16 residues. Per germline, CDR1 ENHRY and CDR2 SYGVKD. The sequence was obtained from a man aged 35 to 55 with glioma. The genes are TRBV10-3 and TRBJ2-7; 10 bases align to TRBD2. Material: PBMCs, obtained from a glioma patient treated with radiotherapy, temozolomide or both. This chain's CDR3 is CAISESLAGASYEQYF. The CDR3 region has the DNA TGTGCCATCAGTGAGTCGCTAGCGGGGGCCTCCTACGAGCAGTACTTC.